The rows below give T cell receptor beta chains drawn from one sample of a study of T cells in Graves' hyperthyroidism and ophthalmopathy. TCRdb ran MiXCR on the multiplex PCR reads and lists one entry per CDR3 protein. The data hold a few hundred thousand distinct CDR3 sequences, with around 16% observed a single time. Sequenced sample: blood. The receptors shown here come from a woman aged 25 to 45 with Graves' hyperthyroidism. The CDR3 runs from the conserved cysteine through the conserved F or W. Fields, in order: J gene, clone size, D gene, V gene, CDR3 DNA, CDR3 protein. D genes are given only for firm matches. Size values are once, few and many counts, or a class for expanded clones, and some rows have none.

>TRBJ2-7|many|TRBD1|TRBV20-1
TGCAGTGCTCGGTCCGGGACAGGGATCCACGAGCAGTACTTC
CSARSGTGIHEQYF
>TRBJ1-4|few|TRBD1|TRBV7-9
TGTGCCAGCAGCCCACTTCCAGGGGGAGAAAAACTGTTTTTT
CASSPLPGGEKLFF
>TRBJ2-2|.|TRBD2|TRBV19
TGTGCCAGTAGTATAGATAGAGTAGCGGGGGTCTCCGGGGAGCTGTTTTTT
CASSIDRVAGVSGELFF
>TRBJ1-3|few|TRBD1|TRBV7-9
TGTGCCAGCACCAAAAGACAGGGGGCCATATATTTT
CASTKRQGAIYF
>TRBJ2-7|few|.|TRBV4-2
TGTGCCAGCAGCCAAGATTCGGGGTTCTACGAGCAGTACTTC
CASSQDSGFYEQYF
>TRBJ1-6|few|TRBD1|TRBV4-2
TGTGCCAGCAGCCGAAGAACCGGGACAGATAATTCACCCCTCCACTTT
CASSRRTGTDNSPLHF
>TRBJ1-4|.|.|TRBV4-1
TGCGCCAGCAGCCCCAGTCAGGGCGTGTTTGAAAAACTGTTTTTT
CASSPSQGVFEKLFF
>TRBJ2-3|many|TRBD2|TRBV7-3
TGTGCCAGCAGCTTAAAGGGGACTAGCGGGAGAGATACGCAGTATTTT
CASSLKGTSGRDTQYF
>TRBJ1-5|.|.|TRBV15
TGTGCCACCAGCAGAGATTATGTCGGGAGCATTGGGAGTATACGGCCCCAGCATTTT
CATSRDYVGSIGSIRPQHF
>TRBJ1-2|few|.|TRBV6-1
TGTGCCAGCAGTTCTACCAGGCAGGGTCTCTACGTCTATGGCTACACCTTC
CASSSTRQGLYVYGYTF
>TRBJ2-4|many|.|TRBV3-1
TGTGCCAGCAGCCAAGGGCCCCCCGGGGCCAAAAACATTCAGTACTTC
CASSQGPPGAKNIQYF
>TRBJ2-1|many|TRBD1|TRBV7-2
TGTGCCAGCAGCTTAGAACAGGGGATTTGGAATGAGCAGTTCTTC
CASSLEQGIWNEQFF
>TRBJ2-3|.|TRBD2|TRBV20-1
TGCAGTGCTAGAGGGACTAGCGGGAGTAAGACGCAGTATTTT
CSARGTSGSKTQYF
>TRBJ2-1|few|TRBD2|TRBV20-1
TGCAGTGCTAGAGTGCTAGCGGGCTATGAGCAGTTCTTC
CSARVLAGYEQFF
>TRBJ2-1|.|TRBD1|TRBV9
TGTGCCAGCAGCGCATCGGGACAGAACTACAATGAGCAGTTCTTC
CASSASGQNYNEQFF
>TRBJ1-5|.|TRBD1|TRBV20-1
TGCAGTGCAAACGGACCGGGACAGTATAGCAATCAGCCCCAGCATTTT
CSANGPGQYSNQPQHF
>TRBJ2-1|few|.|TRBV4-1
TGCGCCAGCAGCCCCCGACTAGCCGGAGGGGGGAGTAACTACAATGAGCAGTTCTTC
CASSPRLAGGGSNYNEQFF
>TRBJ2-7|few|.|TRBV7-8
TGTGCCAGCAGCTTTGTGCCTTTCTACGAGCAGTACTTC
CASSFVPFYEQYF
>TRBJ2-3|many|TRBD2|TRBV2
TGTGCCAGCAGTACGAAAAGGCGGGAGGGCCTAATCGCAGATACGCAGTATTTT
CASSTKRREGLIADTQYF
>TRBJ2-2|.|.|TRBV7-9
TGTGCCAGCAGCCTCCCGCGGACGAACACCGGGGAGCTGTTTTTT
CASSLPRTNTGELFF
>TRBJ2-3|.|.|TRBV20-1
TGCAGTGCTACAATCCGGGACCGCACAGATACGCAGTATTTT
CSATIRDRTDTQYF
>TRBJ1-1|many|.|TRBV20-1
TGCAGTGCTAGTCTGGGCGCTTTTTGGGCTTTCTTT
CSASLGAFWAFF
>TRBJ2-7|.|.|TRBV4-1
TGCGCCAGCAGCCAAGGCCCAACTGGTGGGTACGAGCAGTACTTC
CASSQGPTGGYEQYF
>TRBJ2-7|few|.|TRBV3-1
TGTGCCAGCAGTCCGACAGCTTCCCAGTTCCACGAGCAGTACTTC
CASSPTASQFHEQYF
>TRBJ2-7|.|.|TRBV28
TGTGCCAGCAGTTTGAGAGTAGCCTACGAGCAGTACTTC
CASSLRVAYEQYF
>TRBJ2-5|few|TRBD1|TRBV10-1
TGCGCCAGCAGTCGAGGACAGGAAGAGACCCAGTACTTC
CASSRGQEETQYF
>TRBJ1-5|many|.|TRBV28
TGTGCCAGCAGTTTAGGGGGCAGCAAATTGTTCTGGCCCCAGCATTTT
CASSLGGSKLFWPQHF
>TRBJ1-6|few|.|TRBV2
TGTGCCAGCAGACTATTAACTAAGGGTCCCCTTAATTCACCCCTCCACTTT
CASRLLTKGPLNSPLHF
>TRBJ2-1|many|.|TRBV4-2
TGTGCCAGCACAGAGGAACTAGGCGCGGGCAATGAGCAGTTCTTC
CASTEELGAGNEQFF
>TRBJ2-1|many|TRBD2|TRBV28
TGTGCCAGCAGGAAGAATAGCGGGCTTGGCTCCTACAATGAGCAGTTCTTC
CASRKNSGLGSYNEQFF
>TRBJ2-1|.|.|TRBV5-1
TGCGCCAGCAGGTTAGCGTCCTCCTACAATGAGCAGTTCTTC
CASRLASSYNEQFF
>TRBJ1-1|.|.|TRBV19
TGTGCCAGTAGTATGGGGCTGAGCAAGGTGGCTTTCTTT
CASSMGLSKVAFF
>TRBJ2-2|many|TRBD1|TRBV12-3/TRBV12-4
TGTGCCAGCAGGGCCGGGACAGGGGGCCGAGGGGACACCGGGGAGCTGTTTTTT
CASRAGTGGRGDTGELFF
>TRBJ2-1|.|.|TRBV19
TGTGCCAGTAGTGGGCCCCGGGCGGGGAAGGGGGCCTACAATGAGCAGTTCTTC
CASSGPRAGKGAYNEQFF
>TRBJ2-1|once|TRBD2|TRBV11-2
TGTGCCAGCAGACTTACTAGCGGGAGTGTAGGTGAGCAGTTCTTC
CASRLTSGSVGEQFF
>TRBJ1-5|.|.|TRBV14
TGTGCCAGCAGCCCTGGCCCAGGGGCCAATCAGCCCCAGCATTTT
CASSPGPGANQPQHF
>TRBJ1-3|many|TRBD1|TRBV30
TGTGCCTGGAGGACAGGGGGTCCTGGGTACACCATATATTTT
CAWRTGGPGYTIYF
>TRBJ2-7|many|TRBD1|TRBV11-2
TGTGCCAGCAGCTTACCTCCCCCGGGACAGGGGGTATTCGAGCAGTACTTC
CASSLPPPGQGVFEQYF
>TRBJ2-5|many|.|TRBV3-1
TGTGCCAGCAGCCAAGTGGTAGAAGAGACCCAGTACTTC
CASSQVVEETQYF
>TRBJ1-5|many|TRBD1|TRBV30
TGTGCCTGGAATCGGCAGGGGGATCAGCCCCAGCATTTT
CAWNRQGDQPQHF
>TRBJ2-7|many|TRBD1|TRBV7-9
TGTGCCAGCAGCTTAGAGGGACAGAGGGACTACGAGCAGTACTTC
CASSLEGQRDYEQYF
>TRBJ1-3|.|.|TRBV3-1
TGTGCCAGCACCCGGGACACCGCCAGATCTGGAAACACCATATATTTT
CASTRDTARSGNTIYF
>TRBJ2-1|many|.|TRBV6-2/TRBV6-3
TGTGCCACCCACGACAAGACCCTAGGGGAGACCAACAATGAGCAGTTCTTC
CATHDKTLGETNNEQFF
>TRBJ2-2|many|TRBD1|TRBV3-1
TGTGCCAGCAGCCCCTCCGGGACAGGGACCGGGGAGCTGTTTTTT
CASSPSGTGTGELFF
>TRBJ1-1|many|TRBD1|TRBV18
TGTGCCAGCTCACAGGGACAGGGGATGAACACTGAAGCTTTCTTT
CASSQGQGMNTEAFF
>TRBJ2-3|.|TRBD2|TRBV19
TGTGCCACTCTACAGTCAGCGGGAGAGACAGATACGCAGTATTTT
CATLQSAGETDTQYF
>TRBJ2-5|many|.|TRBV15
TGTGCCACCAGCAGAGGTGGTCCTTCCCAAGAGACCCAGTACTTC
CATSRGGPSQETQYF
>TRBJ2-5|.|.|TRBV29-1
TGCAGCGTTGAAGGGCTTTGGGAGACCCAGTACTTC
CSVEGLWETQYF
>TRBJ1-1|many|TRBD1|TRBV18
TGTGCCAGCTCACGATCAACAGGGGTCGGTGAAGCTTTCTTT
CASSRSTGVGEAFF
>TRBJ2-6|few|.|TRBV5-1
TGCGCCAGCAGCTTGGACGAGACTGGGGCCAACGTCCTGACTTTC
CASSLDETGANVLTF
>TRBJ1-5|many|.|TRBV20-1
TGCAGTGCTAGAGATGCCTTGTATAGCAATCAGCCCCAGCATTTT
CSARDALYSNQPQHF
>TRBJ2-7|many|TRBD2|TRBV6-6
TGTGCCAGCAGTTACCGATCGGGGAGCGGGAGCTCCTACGAGCAGTACTTC
CASSYRSGSGSSYEQYF
>TRBJ2-7|many|.|TRBV12-3/TRBV12-4
TGTGCCAGCAGTTTCGGGGCCATCCTCCGGGACGAGCAGTACTTC
CASSFGAILRDEQYF
>TRBJ2-1|many|TRBD2|TRBV7-9
TGTGCCAGCAGCTTAGTCCGGGGGCTAGTAAGCGGGAGCCAAAACTCCTACAATGAGCAGTTCTTC
CASSLVRGLVSGSQNSYNEQFF
>TRBJ2-7|.|.|TRBV28
TGTGCCAGCTCAGACGTCGGGGAGATTTACGAGCAGTACTTC
CASSDVGEIYEQYF
>TRBJ2-7|many|TRBD2|TRBV27
TGTGCCAGCAGTAGACTAGCGGGAGGGAACTACGAGCAGTACTTC
CASSRLAGGNYEQYF
>TRBJ1-5|many|.|TRBV12-3/TRBV12-4
TGTGCCAGCAGCATCGACCCCAATCAGCCCCAGCATTTT
CASSIDPNQPQHF
>TRBJ2-1|.|.|TRBV24-1
TGTGCCACCAGTGATGAAAGGGGTCCTGGGGATATTAGCTCCTACAATGAGCAGTTCTTC
CATSDERGPGDISSYNEQFF
>TRBJ1-4|.|.|TRBV18
TGTGCCAGCTCACTCCCCCAGGGGGAAAAACTGTTTTTT
CASSLPQGEKLFF
>TRBJ2-1|.|TRBD2|TRBV19
TGTGCCAGTAGTATACGTACTAGCGGGAGTGGGCGGCAGTTCTTC
CASSIRTSGSGRQFF